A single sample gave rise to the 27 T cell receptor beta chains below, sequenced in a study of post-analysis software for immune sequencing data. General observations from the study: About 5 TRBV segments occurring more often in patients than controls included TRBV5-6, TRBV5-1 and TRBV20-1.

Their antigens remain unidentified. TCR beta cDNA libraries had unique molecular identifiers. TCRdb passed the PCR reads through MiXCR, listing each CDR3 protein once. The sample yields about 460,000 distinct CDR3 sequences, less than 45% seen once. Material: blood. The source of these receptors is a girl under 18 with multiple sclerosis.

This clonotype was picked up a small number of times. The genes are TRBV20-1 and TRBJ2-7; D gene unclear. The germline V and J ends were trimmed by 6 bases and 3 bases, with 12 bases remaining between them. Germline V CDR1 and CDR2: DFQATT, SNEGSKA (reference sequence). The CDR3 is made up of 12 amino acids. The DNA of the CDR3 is TGCAGTGCCCTCGAAGAAATCTACGAGCAGTACTTC. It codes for CSALEEIYEQYF.

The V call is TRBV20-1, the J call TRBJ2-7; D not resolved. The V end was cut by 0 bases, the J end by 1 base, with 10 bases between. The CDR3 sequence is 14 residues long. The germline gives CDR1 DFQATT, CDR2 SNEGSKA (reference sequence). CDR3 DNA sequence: TGCAGTGCTAGAGATCCCAGCGCTTCCTACGAGCAGTACTTC. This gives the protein CSARDPSASYEQYF.

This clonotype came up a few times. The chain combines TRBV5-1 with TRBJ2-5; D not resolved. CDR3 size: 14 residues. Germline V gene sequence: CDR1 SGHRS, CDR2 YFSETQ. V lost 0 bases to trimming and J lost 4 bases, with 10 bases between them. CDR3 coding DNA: TGCGCCAGCAGCTTGGGAGTTTTGGGAGAGACCCAGTACTTC. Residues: CASSLGVLGETQYF.

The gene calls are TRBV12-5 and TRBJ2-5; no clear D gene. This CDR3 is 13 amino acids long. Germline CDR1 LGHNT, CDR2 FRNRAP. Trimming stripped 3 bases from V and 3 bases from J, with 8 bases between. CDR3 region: CASGFPDKETQYF. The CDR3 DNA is TGTGCTAGTGGTTTTCCGGATAAAGAGACCCAGTACTTC. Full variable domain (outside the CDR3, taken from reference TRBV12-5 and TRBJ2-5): DARVTQTPRHKVTEMGQEVTMRCQPILGHNTVFWYRQTMMQGLELLAYFRNRAPLDDSGMPKDRFSAEMPDATLATLKIQPSEPRDSAVYFCASGFPDKETQYFGPGTRLLVL.

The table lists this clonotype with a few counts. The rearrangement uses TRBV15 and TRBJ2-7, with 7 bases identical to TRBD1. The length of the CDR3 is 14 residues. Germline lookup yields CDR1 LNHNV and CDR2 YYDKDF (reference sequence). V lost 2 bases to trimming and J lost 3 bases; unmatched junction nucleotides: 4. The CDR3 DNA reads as TGTGCCACCAGCAGAATTAGACAGGGCTACGAGCAGTACTTC. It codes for CATSRIRQGYEQYF.

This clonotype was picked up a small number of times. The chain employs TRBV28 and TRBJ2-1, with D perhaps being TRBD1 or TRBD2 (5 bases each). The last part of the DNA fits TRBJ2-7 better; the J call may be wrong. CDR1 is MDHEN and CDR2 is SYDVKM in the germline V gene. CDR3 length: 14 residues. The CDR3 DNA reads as TGTGCCAGCAGGGTCCCCGGGACGGGCGGCAGGCAGTACTTC. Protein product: CASRVPGTGGRQYF.

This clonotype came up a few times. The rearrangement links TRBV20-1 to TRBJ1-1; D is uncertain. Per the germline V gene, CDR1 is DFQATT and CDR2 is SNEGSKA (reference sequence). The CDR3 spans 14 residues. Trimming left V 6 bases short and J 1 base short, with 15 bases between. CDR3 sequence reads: CSALPGSSNTEAFF. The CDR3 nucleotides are TGCAGTGCCCTCCCCGGAAGTTCGAACACTGAAGCTTTCTTT.

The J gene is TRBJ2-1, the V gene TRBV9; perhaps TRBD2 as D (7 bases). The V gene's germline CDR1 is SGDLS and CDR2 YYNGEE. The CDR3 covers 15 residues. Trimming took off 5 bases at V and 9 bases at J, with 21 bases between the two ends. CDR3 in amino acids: CASSAGAGEWSEQFF. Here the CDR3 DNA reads TGTGCCAGCAGTGCGGGAGCAGGGGAGTGGAGTGAGCAGTTCTTC.

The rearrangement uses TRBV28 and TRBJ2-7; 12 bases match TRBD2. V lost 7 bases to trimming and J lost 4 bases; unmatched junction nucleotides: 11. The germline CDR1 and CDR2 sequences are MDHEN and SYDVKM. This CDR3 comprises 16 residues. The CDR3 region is CASTGYGTSGLYEQYF. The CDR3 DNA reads TGTGCCAGCACCGGTTACGGGACTAGCGGGCTATACGAGCAGTACTTC.

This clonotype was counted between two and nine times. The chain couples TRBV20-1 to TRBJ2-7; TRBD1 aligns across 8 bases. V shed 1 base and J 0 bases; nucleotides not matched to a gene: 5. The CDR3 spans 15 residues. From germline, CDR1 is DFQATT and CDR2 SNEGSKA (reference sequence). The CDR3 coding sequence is TGCAGTGCTAGAGGTAGGGACAGGATCTCCTACGAGCAGTACTTC. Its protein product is CSARGRDRISYEQYF.

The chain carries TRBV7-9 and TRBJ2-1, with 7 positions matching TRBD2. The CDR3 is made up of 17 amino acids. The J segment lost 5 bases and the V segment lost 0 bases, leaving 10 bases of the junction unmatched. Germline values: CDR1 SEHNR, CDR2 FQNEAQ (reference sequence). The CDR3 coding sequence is TGTGCCAGCAGCTTAGCCCTACTCCGCGGGGGACACAATGAGCAGTTCTTC. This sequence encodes CASSLALLRGGHNEQFF. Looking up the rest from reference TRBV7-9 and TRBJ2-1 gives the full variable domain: DTGVSQNPRHKITKRGQNVTFRCDPISEHNRLYWYRQTLGQGPEFLTYFQNEAQLEKSRLLSDRFSAERPKGSFSTLEIQRTEQGDSAMYLCASSLALLRGGHNEQFFGPGTRLTVL.

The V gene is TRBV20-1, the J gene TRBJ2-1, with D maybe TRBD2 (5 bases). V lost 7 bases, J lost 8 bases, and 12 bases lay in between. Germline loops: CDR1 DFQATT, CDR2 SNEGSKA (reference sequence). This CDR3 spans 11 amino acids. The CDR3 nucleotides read TGCAGTGGTTCTCGGGGTGATGAGCAGTTCTTC. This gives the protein CSGSRGDEQFF.

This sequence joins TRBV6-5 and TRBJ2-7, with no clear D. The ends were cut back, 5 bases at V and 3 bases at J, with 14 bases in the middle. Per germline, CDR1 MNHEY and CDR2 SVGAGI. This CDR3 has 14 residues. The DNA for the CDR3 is TGTGCCAGCAGTCAAAATTCAAGGTTCTACGAGCAGTACTTC. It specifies CASSQNSRFYEQYF.

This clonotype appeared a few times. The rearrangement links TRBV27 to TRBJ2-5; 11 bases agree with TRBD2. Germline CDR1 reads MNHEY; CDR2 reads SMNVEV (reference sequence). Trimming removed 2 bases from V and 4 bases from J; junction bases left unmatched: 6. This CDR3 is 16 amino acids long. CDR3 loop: CASSLLAGGSGETQYF. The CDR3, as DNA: TGTGCCAGCAGTTTACTAGCGGGAGGCTCGGGAGAGACCCAGTACTTC.

The CDR3 coding sequence is TGTGCCATCAGTGAGTCGAATCGGGACGGAATATGGTCACCCCTCCACTTT. This gives the protein CAISESNRDGIWSPLHF. The chain links TRBV10-3 to TRBJ1-6; D is perhaps TRBD1 (5 bases). Looked up from germline, CDR1 is ENHRY and CDR2 is SYGVKD. The CDR3 length is 17 residues. The V end lost 0 bases, the J end lost 10 bases, and 19 bases lay between the germline ends.

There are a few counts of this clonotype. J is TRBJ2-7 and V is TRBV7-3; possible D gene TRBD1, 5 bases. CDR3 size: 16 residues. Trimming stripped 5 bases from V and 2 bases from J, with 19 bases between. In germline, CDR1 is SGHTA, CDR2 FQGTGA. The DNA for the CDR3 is TGTGCCAGCAGCGTTCAAGGGCCAGGGATTACCTACGAGCAGTACTTC. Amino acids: CASSVQGPGITYEQYF.

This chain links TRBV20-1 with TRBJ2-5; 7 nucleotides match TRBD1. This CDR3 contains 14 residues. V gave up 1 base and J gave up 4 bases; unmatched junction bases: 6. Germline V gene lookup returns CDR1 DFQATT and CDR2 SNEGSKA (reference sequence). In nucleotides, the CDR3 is TGCAGTGCTAGAGGCGCAGGGGACAGAGAGACCCAGTACTTC. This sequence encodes CSARGAGDRETQYF.

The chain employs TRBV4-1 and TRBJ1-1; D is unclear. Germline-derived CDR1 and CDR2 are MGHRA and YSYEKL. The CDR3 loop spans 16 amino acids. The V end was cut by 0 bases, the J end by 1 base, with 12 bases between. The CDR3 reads CASSQDTLVGNTEAFF. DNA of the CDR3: TGCGCCAGCAGCCAAGATACGTTGGTAGGGAACACTGAAGCTTTCTTT.

This chain's CDR3 is CASSPDGEQETQYF. The CDR3 DNA reads TGTGCCAGCAGCCCGGACGGGGAGCAAGAGACCCAGTACTTC. The J gene is TRBJ2-5, the V gene TRBV7-2, with D possibly TRBD2 on 5 matching bases. Looked up from germline, CDR1 is SGHTA and CDR2 is FQGNSA. This CDR3 region has 14 residues. V was shortened by 5 bases and J by 2 bases, with 12 bases between the two germline ends.

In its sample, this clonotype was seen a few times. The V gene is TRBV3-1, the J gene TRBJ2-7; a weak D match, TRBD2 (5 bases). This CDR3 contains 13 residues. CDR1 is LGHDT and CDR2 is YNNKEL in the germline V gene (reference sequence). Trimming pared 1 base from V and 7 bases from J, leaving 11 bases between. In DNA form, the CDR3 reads TGTGCCAGCAGCCAAGCCCCACTAGGGGAGCAGTACTTC. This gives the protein CASSQAPLGEQYF.

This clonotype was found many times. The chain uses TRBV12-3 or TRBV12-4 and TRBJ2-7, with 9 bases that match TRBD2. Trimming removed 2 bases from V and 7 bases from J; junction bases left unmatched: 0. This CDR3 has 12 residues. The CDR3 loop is CASSLLAGEQYF. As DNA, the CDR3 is TGTGCCAGCAGTTTACTAGCGGGAGAGCAGTACTTC.

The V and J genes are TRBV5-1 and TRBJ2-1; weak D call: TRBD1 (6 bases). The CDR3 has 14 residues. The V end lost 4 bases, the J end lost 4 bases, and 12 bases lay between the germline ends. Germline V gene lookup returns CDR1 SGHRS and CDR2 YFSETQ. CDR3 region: CASSKGHSYNEQFF. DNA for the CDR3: TGCGCCAGCAGCAAGGGACACTCTTACAATGAGCAGTTCTTC.

Here the CDR3 reads CATTRAGRYTEAFF. The CDR3 DNA sequence: TGTGCCACCACGCGGGCAGGGAGGTACACTGAAGCTTTCTTT. The rearrangement links TRBV7-8 to TRBJ1-1; D is possibly TRBD1 (5 bases). Germline CDR1 is SGHVS and CDR2 is FQNEAQ. CDR3 length: 14 residues. Trimming took off 10 bases at V and 3 bases at J, with 18 bases between the two ends.

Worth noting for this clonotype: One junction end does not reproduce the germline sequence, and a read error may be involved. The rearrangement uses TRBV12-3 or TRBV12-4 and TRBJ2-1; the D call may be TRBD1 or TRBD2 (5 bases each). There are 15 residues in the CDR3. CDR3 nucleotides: TGTGCCAACAGTCCCCTAACTGGGGGATACAATGAGCAGTTCTTC. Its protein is CANSPLTGGYNEQFF.

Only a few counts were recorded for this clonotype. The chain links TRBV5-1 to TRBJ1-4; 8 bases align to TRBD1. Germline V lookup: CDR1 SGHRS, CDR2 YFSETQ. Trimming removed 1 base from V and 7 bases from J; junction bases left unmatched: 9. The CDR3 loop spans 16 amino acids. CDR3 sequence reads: CASSLSGQGAFEKLFF. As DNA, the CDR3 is TGCGCCAGCAGCTTGAGTGGGCAGGGGGCATTTGAAAAACTGTTTTTT.

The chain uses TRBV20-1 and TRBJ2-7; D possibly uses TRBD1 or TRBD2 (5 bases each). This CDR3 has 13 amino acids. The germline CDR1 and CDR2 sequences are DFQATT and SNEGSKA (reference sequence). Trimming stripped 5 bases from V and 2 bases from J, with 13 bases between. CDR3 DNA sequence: TGCAGTGCTGGGCCCGGGACGACCTACGAGCAGTACTTC. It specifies CSAGPGTTYEQYF.

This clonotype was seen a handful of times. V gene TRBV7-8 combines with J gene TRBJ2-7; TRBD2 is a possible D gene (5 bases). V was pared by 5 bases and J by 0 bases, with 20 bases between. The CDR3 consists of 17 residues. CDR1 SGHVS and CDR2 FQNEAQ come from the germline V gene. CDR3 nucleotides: TGTGCCAGCAGCCTACTTCGCCGGGGAGCAGGCTCCTACGAGCAGTACTTC. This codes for CASSLLRRGAGSYEQYF.